This record looks at one TCR beta chain sequence and its context. Trimming stripped 5 bases from V and 6 bases from J, with 14 bases between. The CDR3 is made up of 13 amino acids. CDR1 is SGHDT, CDR2 YYEEEE, per germline. The PCR employed 60 Vbeta primers together with 13 Jbeta primers. Here immunoSEQ multiplex PCR was the method, and the copy in TCRdb shows in-frame clones only, minus some. Its table records around 140,000 clones. Unrecorded immune exposures were likely, despite nominal health at sampling. The sample is drawn from a study of cytomegalovirus exposure and HLA in healthy donors. The clonotype originates from a male donor in good health and CMV-seronegative. The sequencing sample was made of PBMCs. The chain links TRBV5-6 to TRBJ1-2, with a tentative D call TRBD1 (5 bases). The CDR3 DNA reads as TGTGCCAGCAGTCCTGGGCGGGGGAATGGCTACACCTTC. Translating it yields CASSPGRGNGYTF.